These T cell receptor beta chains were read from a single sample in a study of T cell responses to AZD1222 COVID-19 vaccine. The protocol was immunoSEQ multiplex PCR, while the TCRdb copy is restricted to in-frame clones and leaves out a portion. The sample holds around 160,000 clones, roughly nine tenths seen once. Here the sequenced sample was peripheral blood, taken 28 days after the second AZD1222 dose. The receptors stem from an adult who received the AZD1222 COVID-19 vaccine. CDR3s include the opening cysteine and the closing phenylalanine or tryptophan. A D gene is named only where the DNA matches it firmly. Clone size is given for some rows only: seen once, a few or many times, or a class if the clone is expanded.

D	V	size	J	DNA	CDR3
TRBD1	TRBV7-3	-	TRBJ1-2	TGTGCCAGCAGCGCCGACAGGGTAAAAGGCTACACCTTC	CASSADRVKGYTF
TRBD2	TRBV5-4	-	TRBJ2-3	TGTGCCAGCAGCGAGGGACTAGCCATCACAGATACGCAGTATTTT	CASSEGLAITDTQYF
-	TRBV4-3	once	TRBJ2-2	TGCGCCAGCAGCCAAGACGGGACCCCCTCTTCGAACACCGGGGAGCTGTTTTTT	CASSQDGTPSSNTGELFF
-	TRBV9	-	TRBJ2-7	TGTGCCAGCAGCGTAGTTGGAGGCAGTAACGAGCAGTACTTC	CASSVVGGSNEQYF
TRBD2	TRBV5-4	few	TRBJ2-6	TGTGCCAGCAGCCTCGGGGGGACTGGGGCCAACGTCCTGACTTTC	CASSLGGTGANVLTF
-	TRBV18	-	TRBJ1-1	TGTGCCAGCACCCCGGGACACATGAACACTGAAGCTTTCTTT	CASTPGHMNTEAFF
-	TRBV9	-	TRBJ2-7	TGTGCCAGCAGCGTCGCGGGGACTGGTTACTACGAGCAGTACTTC	CASSVAGTGYYEQYF
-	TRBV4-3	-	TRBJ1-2	TGCGCCAGCAGCCAAGATTTCGGGGTGGGCTACACCTTC	CASSQDFGVGYTF
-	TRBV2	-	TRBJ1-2	TGTGCCAGCAGTGAACAGGCAGGAGACTATGGCTACACCTTC	CASSEQAGDYGYTF
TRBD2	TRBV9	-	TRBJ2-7	TGTGCCAGCAGCGTAGGCACTAGCGGGAATCACGAGCAGTACTTC	CASSVGTSGNHEQYF
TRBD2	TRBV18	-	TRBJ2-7	TGTGCCAGCTCACTAAGCGGGAGTTCGCCCTACGAGCAGTACTTC	CASSLSGSSPYEQYF
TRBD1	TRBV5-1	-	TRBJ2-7	TGCGCCAGCAGCTCGGGACAGGTCTACGAGCAGTACTTC	CASSSGQVYEQYF
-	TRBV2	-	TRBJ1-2	TGTGCCAGCAGTGAACTGGCTGGTAACTATGGCTACACCTTC	CASSELAGNYGYTF
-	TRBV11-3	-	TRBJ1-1	TGTGCCAGCAGCTTAGATCTCAGTCCCAGAATGAACACTGAAGCTTTCTTT	CASSLDLSPRMNTEAFF
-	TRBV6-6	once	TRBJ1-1	TGTGCCAGCAACCCCAAGCAGGGCATGAACACTGAAGCTTTCTTT	CASNPKQGMNTEAFF
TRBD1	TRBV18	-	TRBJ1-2	TGTGCCAGCTCTACACAGGGGGTATCTAACTATGGCTACACCTTC	CASSTQGVSNYGYTF
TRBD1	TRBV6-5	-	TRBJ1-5	TGTGCCAGCAGCTTAGACAGGGGGCATCAGCCCCAGCATTTT	CASSLDRGHQPQHF
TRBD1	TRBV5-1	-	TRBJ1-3	TGCGCCAGCAGCTTAGCGACAGGGGCTGGAAACACCATATATTTT	CASSLATGAGNTIYF
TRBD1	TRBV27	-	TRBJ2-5	TGTGCCAGCAGTTACAGGGGGCGCGGGGAGACCCAGTACTTC	CASSYRGRGETQYF
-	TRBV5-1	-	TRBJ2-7	TGCGCCAGCAGCTTTGCCGTAAGCTCCTACGAGCAGTACTTC	CASSFAVSSYEQYF
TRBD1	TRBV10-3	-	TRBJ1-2	TGTGCCATCAGTCAAGGACAGGAGCACTATGGCTACACCTTC	CAISQGQEHYGYTF
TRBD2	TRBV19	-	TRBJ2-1	TGTGCCAGTAGGACGACTAGCGGGAGGGCCAATGAGCAGTTCTTC	CASRTTSGRANEQFF
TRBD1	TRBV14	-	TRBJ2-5	TGTGCCAGCAGCCAAGGGGGGAGCTGGACAGGAGAAGAGACCCAGTACTTC	CASSQGGSWTGEETQYF
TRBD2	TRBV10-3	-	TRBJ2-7	TGTGCCATCAGTGAGGGACTAGTCGACTACGAGCAGTACTTC	CAISEGLVDYEQYF
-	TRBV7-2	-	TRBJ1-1	TGTGCCAGCAGCTTCCAGAACACTGAAGCTTTCTTT	CASSFQNTEAFF
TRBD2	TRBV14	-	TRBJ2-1	TGTGCCAGCAGCCCCCAACTAGCGGGAGGGAGTGAGCAGTTCTTC	CASSPQLAGGSEQFF
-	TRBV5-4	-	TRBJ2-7	TGTGCCAGCAGCTTGGGGGCATCCTACGAGCAGTACTTC	CASSLGASYEQYF
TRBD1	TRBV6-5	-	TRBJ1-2	TGTGCCAGCAGTTACTTACGGACAGGGGGCAGCTATGGCTACACCTTC	CASSYLRTGGSYGYTF
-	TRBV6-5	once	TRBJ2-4	TGTGCCAGCAGTTCGGGAGTAGGGCGATCCAAAAACATTCAGTACTTC	CASSSGVGRSKNIQYF
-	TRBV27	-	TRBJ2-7	TGTGCCAGCAGTCCTGATGACAACCCGGGTGAGCAGTACTTC	CASSPDDNPGEQYF
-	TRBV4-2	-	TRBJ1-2	TGTGCCAGCAGCCAAGAGGGGCGGTATGGCTACACCTTC	CASSQEGRYGYTF
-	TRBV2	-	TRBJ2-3	TGTGCCAGCAGTGGCCGATGGCGAGATACGCAGTATTTT	CASSGRWRDTQYF
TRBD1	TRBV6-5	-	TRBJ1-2	TGTGCCAGCAGCCCACAGGGGGGTAACAACTATGGCTACACCTTC	CASSPQGGNNYGYTF
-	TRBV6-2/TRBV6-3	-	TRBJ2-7	TGTGCCAGCAGTTGGGGGCCTCGCGAGCAGTACTTC	CASSWGPREQYF
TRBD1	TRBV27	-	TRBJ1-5	TGTGCCAGCAGTTCCTGGACAGGGTCCAGCAATCAGCCCCAGCATTTT	CASSSWTGSSNQPQHF
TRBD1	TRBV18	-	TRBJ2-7	TGTGCCAGCTCACCCGGGACAGGGCATCCCCACGAGCAGTACTTC	CASSPGTGHPHEQYF
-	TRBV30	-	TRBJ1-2	TGTGCCTGGGTGACAGGACGAAGGTACACCTTC	CAWVTGRRYTF
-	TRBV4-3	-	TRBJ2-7	TGCGCCAGCAGCCAAGACGTCACAGCCGAAACCCCCTACGAGCAGTACTTC	CASSQDVTAETPYEQYF
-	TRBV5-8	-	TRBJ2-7	TGTGCCAGCAGCCTGAAAACTAGCCATCTAAGCTCCTACGAGCAGTACTTC	CASSLKTSHLSSYEQYF
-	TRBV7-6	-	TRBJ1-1	TGTGCCAGCAGCCCACAAATTCGACAGAACACTGAAGCTTTCTTT	CASSPQIRQNTEAFF
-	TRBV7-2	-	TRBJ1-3	TGTGCCAGCAGCCCTAACGGGGCTAGCTCTGGAAACACCATATATTTT	CASSPNGASSGNTIYF
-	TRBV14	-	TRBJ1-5	TGTGCCAGCAGCCAATGGCCGGGACTTAGCAATCAGCCCCAGCATTTT	CASSQWPGLSNQPQHF
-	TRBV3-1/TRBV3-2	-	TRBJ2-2	TGTGCCAGCTTGGCCGGGACGGTGAACACCGGGGAGCTGTTTTTT	CASLAGTVNTGELFF
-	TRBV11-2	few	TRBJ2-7	TGTGCCAGCAGGGCAGCCTACGAGCAGTACTTC	CASRAAYEQYF
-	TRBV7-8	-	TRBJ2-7	TGTGCCAGCAGCTTATCCCGCGGCCCCCTAGAAATCGACGAGCAGTACTTC	CASSLSRGPLEIDEQYF
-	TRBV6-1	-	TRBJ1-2	TGTGCCAGCAGTGTAGCAAAAGGGGGTGTCTATGGCTACACCTTC	CASSVAKGGVYGYTF
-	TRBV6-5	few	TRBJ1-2	TGTGCCAGCAGTTACGGACAAGGGTACTATGGCTACACCTTC	CASSYGQGYYGYTF
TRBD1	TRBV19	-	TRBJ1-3	TGTGCCAGTAGTATAGTACAGGGGGCTGGAAACACCATATATTTT	CASSIVQGAGNTIYF
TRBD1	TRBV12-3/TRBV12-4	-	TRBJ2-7	TGTGCCAGCAGTTTACGCCAGGGGGACGAGCAGTACTTC	CASSLRQGDEQYF
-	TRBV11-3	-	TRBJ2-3	TGTGCCAGCAGCTTAGCTAGCCGGACAAGGTATTTT	CASSLASRTRYF